The present TCR beta chain was sequenced within a study of Graves' ophthalmopathy and Graves' hyperthyroidism. Looking at the study overall: Stable hyperthyroidism referred to disease that showed no ophthalmopathy within 18 months of follow-up. Regarding the study as a whole: Separation of ophthalmopathy from stable hyperthyroidism was achieved by a 13-signature model, at about 89% sensitivity and 81.08% specificity. Thyroid clonotypes that were expanded above 0.001 frequency mostly also appeared in blood.

In the case of this clonotype: Its specificity is unknown.

Researchers took RNA transcripts and amplified TCR beta CDR3 regions from them. The first round was an RT-PCR with HTBI primers, and the second round was a multiplex PCR. One entry per CDR3 protein, called by TCRdb with MiXCR from the multiplex PCR reads. In the table there are about 1.1 million distinct CDR3 sequences, less than 45% of which are singletons. Germline CDR1 is SNHLY and CDR2 is FYNNEI. The CDR3 is 13 residues long. V was trimmed by 6 bases and J by 3 bases, leaving 11 bases between them. The sample taken for sequencing was peripheral blood or thyroid tissue (not recorded which). This chain uses TRBV2 with TRBJ1-2; a weak D match, TRBD1 (6 bases). This sequence originates from an adult man with Graves' hyperthyroidism. The CDR3 spells CASRRGGYYGYTF. CDR3 in DNA: TGTGCCAGCAGGCGCGGGGGCTACTATGGCTACACCTTC.